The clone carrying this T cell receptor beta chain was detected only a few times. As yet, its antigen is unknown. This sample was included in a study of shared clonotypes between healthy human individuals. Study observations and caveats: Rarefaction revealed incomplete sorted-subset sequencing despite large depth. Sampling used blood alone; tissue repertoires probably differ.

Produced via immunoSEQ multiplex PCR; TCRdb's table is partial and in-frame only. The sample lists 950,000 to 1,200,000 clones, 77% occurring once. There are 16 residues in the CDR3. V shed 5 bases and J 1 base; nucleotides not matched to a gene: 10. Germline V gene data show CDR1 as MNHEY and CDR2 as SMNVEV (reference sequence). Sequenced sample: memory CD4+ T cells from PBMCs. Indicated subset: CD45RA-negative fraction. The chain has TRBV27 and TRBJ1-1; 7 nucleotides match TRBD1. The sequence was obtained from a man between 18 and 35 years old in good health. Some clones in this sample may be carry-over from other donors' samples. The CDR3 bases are TGTGCCAGCAGTCCTTCCCGGACAGGCCCGAACACTGAAGCTTTCTTT. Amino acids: CASSPSRTGPNTEAFF.